This TCR beta chain came from a study of blood T cell repertoires in COVID-19. Data came from immunoSEQ multiplex PCR; TCRdb stores just in-frame clones and leaves some out. This sample has 200,000 to 250,000 clones; about 83% occur once, and the top ten carry around 4%. Looked up from germline, CDR1 is LGHNT and CDR2 is FRNRAP. Trimming left V 0 bases short and J 9 bases short, with 9 bases between. The CDR3 covers 13 residues. The TCR originated in a middle-aged man with acute or convalescent COVID-19. The rearrangement uses TRBV12-5 and TRBJ2-1, with D hard to call. The specimen was peripheral blood. The CDR3 reads CASGLVPGPEQFF. CDR3 nucleotides: TGTGCTAGTGGTTTGGTACCGGGTCCTGAGCAGTTCTTC.